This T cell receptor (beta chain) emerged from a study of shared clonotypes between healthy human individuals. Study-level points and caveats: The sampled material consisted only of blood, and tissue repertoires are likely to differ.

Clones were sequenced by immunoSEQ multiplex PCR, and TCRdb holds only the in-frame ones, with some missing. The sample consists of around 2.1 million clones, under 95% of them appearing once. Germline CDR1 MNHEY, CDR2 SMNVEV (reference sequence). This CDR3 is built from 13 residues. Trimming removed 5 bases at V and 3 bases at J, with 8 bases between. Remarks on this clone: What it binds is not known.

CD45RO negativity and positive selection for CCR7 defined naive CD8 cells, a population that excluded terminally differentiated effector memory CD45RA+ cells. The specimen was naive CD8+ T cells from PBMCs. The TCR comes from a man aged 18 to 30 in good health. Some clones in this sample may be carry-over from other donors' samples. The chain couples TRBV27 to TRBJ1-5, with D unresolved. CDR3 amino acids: CASSGQPNQPQHF. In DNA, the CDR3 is TGTGCCAGCAGTGGTCAGCCCAATCAGCCCCAGCATTTT.